This T cell receptor (beta chain) was recovered during a study of blood T cell repertoires in COVID-19. For the study at large: Some COVID-19 samples were acute and others convalescent; all came from the United States, Italy and Spain. PBMCs, B-cell-depleted T cells, or T cells were the source of the cDNA or gDNA that made up the material.

Per the original methods: Nucleated cell counts were estimated from reference gene primer amplification. The table came from immunoSEQ multiplex PCR; TCRdb's copy has only in-frame clones and leaves some out. V and J calls and clone size are as listed in that table; D and trimming were resolved from the DNA. The sample yields around 150,000 clones, roughly four fifths seen once. The germline V gene encodes CDR1 MNHNY and CDR2 SVGAGI (reference sequence). V lost 5 bases and J 3 bases, leaving 16 bases between the germline ends. CDR3 size: 15 residues. Sequenced material: peripheral blood. The sequence was collected from an older woman with acute or convalescent COVID-19. The rearrangement joins TRBV6-6 to TRBJ1-1; perhaps TRBD1 as D (6 bases). Here the CDR3 reads CASSPRGKADTEAFF. The CDR3 bases are TGTGCCAGCAGTCCCAGGGGTAAGGCGGACACTGAAGCTTTCTTT.